This T cell receptor beta chain stems from a study of blood T cell repertoires in COVID-19. As for the study in general: The United States, Italy and Spain supplied acute and convalescent COVID-19 samples. From T cells, B-cell-depleted T cells, or PBMCs came the material, which was cDNA or gDNA.

The CDR3 spans 15 residues. The V and J ends lost 6 bases and 2 bases respectively, with 14 bases between them. Germline lookup yields CDR1 LNHDA and CDR2 SQIVND (reference sequence). In the authors' methods: Reference gene primer amplification in the assay estimated nucleated cell counts. Assay used: immunoSEQ multiplex PCR; TCRdb lists only in-frame clones, some missing. V, J and clone size are taken as reported in that table, and D and trimming were inferred from the DNA itself. This table holds over 150,000 clones, 84% found once. The V gene is TRBV19, the J gene TRBJ2-1; possibly TRBD2 for D (6 bases). This sequence originates from an older man with active or convalescent COVID-19. The sequenced material came from peripheral blood. The CDR3, as DNA: TGTGCCAGTAGCTCATCTTCGGGGGCCTACAATGAGCAGTTCTTC. It translates to CASSSSSGAYNEQFF. Complete variable domain (other parts from reference TRBV19 and TRBJ2-1): DGGITQSPKYLFRKEGQNVTLSCEQNLNHDAMYWYRQDPGQGLRLIYYSQIVNDFQKGDIAEGYSVSREKKESFPLTVTSAQKNPTAFYLCASSSSSGAYNEQFFGPGTRLTVL.